This entry concerns a single TCR beta chain. This sample is part of a study of OX40 agonist ivuxolimab in advanced cancers. About the research overall: Under the entry rules, prior anti-PD-1, anti-PD-L1 or anti-CTLA-4 therapy was allowed, and more than 35% had some.

If patients had autoimmune disease history or systemic immunosuppression, they were excluded. Generated by immunoSEQ multiplex PCR, the TCRdb table keeps only in-frame clones and is missing some. The sample has 45,000 to 50,000 clones; around 90% are singletons. The material was CD4+ or CD8+ T cells sorted from blood, obtained in a trial of the OX40 agonist ivuxolimab. The sequence came from an adult with an advanced solid tumor such as melanoma, head and neck, liver or kidney cancer.

Here the CDR3 DNA reads TGTGCCAGCACCTCCTGGGCTACCGGGGAGCTGTTTTTT. Translated: CASTSWATGELFF. This chain links TRBV9 with TRBJ2-2, with unresolved D. Trimming removed 6 bases from V and 5 bases from J, with 11 bases in between. The CDR3 extends over 13 amino acids. CDR1 is SGDLS, CDR2 YYNGEE, per germline.